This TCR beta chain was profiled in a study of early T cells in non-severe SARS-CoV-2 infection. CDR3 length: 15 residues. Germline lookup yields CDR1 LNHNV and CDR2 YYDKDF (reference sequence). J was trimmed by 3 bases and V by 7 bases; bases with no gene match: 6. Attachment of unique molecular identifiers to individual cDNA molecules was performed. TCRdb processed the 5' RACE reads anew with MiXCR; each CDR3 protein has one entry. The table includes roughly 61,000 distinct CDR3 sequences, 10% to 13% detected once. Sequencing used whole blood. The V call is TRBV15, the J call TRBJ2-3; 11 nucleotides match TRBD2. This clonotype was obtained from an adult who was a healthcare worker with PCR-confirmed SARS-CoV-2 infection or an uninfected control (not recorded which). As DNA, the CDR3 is TGTGCCACCACCTTAGCGGGGGGGAGTACAGATACGCAGTATTTT. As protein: CATTLAGGSTDTQYF. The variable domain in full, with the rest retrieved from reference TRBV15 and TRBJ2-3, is DAMVIQNPRYQVTQFGKPVTLSCSQTLNHNVMYWYQQKSSQAPKLLFHYYDKDFNNEADTPDNFQSRRPNTSFCFLDIRSPGLGDTAMYLCATTLAGGSTDTQYFGPGTRLTVL.